The rows below give T cell receptor beta chains drawn from one sample of a study of post-analysis software for immune sequencing data. TCRdb ran MiXCR on the PCR reads and lists one entry per CDR3 protein. The table includes about 770,000 distinct CDR3 sequences, around 46% detected once. The specimen was blood. The receptors here all came from a girl under 18 with multiple sclerosis. CDR3s include the opening cysteine and the closing phenylalanine or tryptophan. D genes are given only for firm matches. For some rows the clone size is stated as once, few or many, or as a class when expanded; others skip it.

CDR3 protein	CDR3 DNA	V gene	CDR3 length	D gene	clone size	J gene
CASSYPLAATDTQYF	TGTGCCAGCAGTTACCCCTTAGCGGCCACAGATACGCAGTATTTT	TRBV6-5	15	-	-	TRBJ2-3
CASSLMATNNEQFF	TGTGCCAGCAGCTTAATGGCTACCAACAATGAGCAGTTCTTC	TRBV7-3	14	-	-	TRBJ2-1
CASSREGNTEAFF	TGCGCCAGCAGCCGGGAGGGGAACACTGAAGCTTTCTTT	TRBV5-1	13	-	-	TRBJ1-1
CASSPSPAEQYF	TGTGCCAGCAGCCCAAGCCCAGCCGAGCAGTACTTC	TRBV12-3/TRBV12-4	12	-	-	TRBJ2-7
CASSLRVRGRGQQETQYF	TGTGCCAGCAGTTTACGGGTCCGTGGGAGGGGGCAACAAGAGACCCAGTACTTC	TRBV27	18	-	few	TRBJ2-5
CASSLSPNYEQYF	TGTGCCAGCAGTTTATCCCCCAACTACGAGCAGTACTTC	TRBV27	13	-	few	TRBJ2-7
CASRARTNLKGYGYTF	TGTGCCAGCAGAGCAAGGACCAACCTGAAAGGGTATGGCTACACCTTC	TRBV27	16	-	-	TRBJ1-2
CSARPQADTQYF	TGCAGTGCTAGACCCCAGGCAGATACGCAGTATTTT	TRBV20-1	12	-	-	TRBJ2-3
CASRPTGVNQPQHF	TGTGCCAGCAGACCGACAGGGGTAAATCAGCCCCAGCATTTT	TRBV6-1	14	TRBD1	-	TRBJ1-5
CASSQERGSGETQYF	TGCGCCAGCAGCCAAGAGCGCGGGAGCGGTGAGACCCAGTACTTC	TRBV4-3	15	TRBD2	few	TRBJ2-5
CASRRRDSGSSGANVLTF	TGTGCCAGCAGACGGCGGGACAGTGGAAGCTCTGGGGCCAACGTCCTGACTTTC	TRBV6-1	18	-	-	TRBJ2-6
CASRNSGRETQYF	TGTGCCAGCAGGAATAGCGGTCGAGAGACCCAGTACTTC	TRBV12-3/TRBV12-4	13	-	-	TRBJ2-5
CASSEYNRPTEAFF	TGTGCCAGCAGTGAATACAACCGCCCCACTGAAGCTTTCTTT	TRBV25-1	14	-	-	TRBJ1-1
CSVEAPRDRVPLSYEQYF	TGCAGCGTTGAAGCCCCCCGGGACAGGGTCCCCCTTTCCTACGAGCAGTACTTC	TRBV29-1	18	TRBD1	-	TRBJ2-7
CASSWGTGWFEQYF	TGTGCCAGCAGTTGGGGGACAGGGTGGTTCGAGCAGTACTTC	TRBV28	14	TRBD1	few	TRBJ2-7
CSLDRARGMNSPLHF	TGCAGTCTCGACAGGGCCCGGGGTATGAATTCACCCCTCCACTTT	TRBV20-1	15	TRBD1	-	TRBJ1-6
CASSSVLRTDTQYF	TGTGCCAGCAGCTCAGTTCTACGTACAGATACGCAGTATTTT	TRBV11-1	14	-	few	TRBJ2-3
CASSLGPLAGGSYNEQFF	TGTGCCAGCAGCTTAGGGCCCCTAGCGGGAGGATCCTACAATGAGCAGTTCTTC	TRBV7-9	18	TRBD2	-	TRBJ2-1
CASRESGRYYEQYF	TGTGCCAGCAGAGAGAGCGGGAGGTACTACGAGCAGTACTTC	TRBV6-2/TRBV6-3	14	TRBD2	once	TRBJ2-7
CASARRLTQETQYF	TGTGCCAGCGCCCGGCGACTAACCCAAGAGACCCAGTACTTC	TRBV12-3/TRBV12-4	14	-	-	TRBJ2-5
CASGLRTGLRKQETQYF	TGTGCTAGTGGTTTGCGTACCGGGCTCCGAAAACAAGAGACCCAGTACTTC	TRBV12-5	17	-	-	TRBJ2-5
CASSWTGGKNEQFF	TGCGCCAGCAGCTGGACAGGGGGTAAGAATGAGCAGTTCTTC	TRBV5-1	14	TRBD1	-	TRBJ2-1
CASSSTSDTQYF	TGTGCCAGCAGTTCGACTAGCGATACGCAGTATTTT	TRBV12-3/TRBV12-4	12	TRBD2	-	TRBJ2-3
CASSYLASGRSYNEQFF	TGTGCCAGCAGTTACTTGGCTAGCGGGAGGTCCTACAATGAGCAGTTCTTC	TRBV6-2/TRBV6-3	17	TRBD2	few	TRBJ2-1
CASSLGVRGIQYF	TGCGCCAGCAGCTTGGGGGTACGCGGCATTCAGTACTTC	TRBV5-1	13	-	few	TRBJ2-4
CASRGTVGRHYEQYF	TGTGCCAGCAGGGGGACAGTGGGCCGGCACTACGAGCAGTACTTC	TRBV25-1	15	TRBD1	few	TRBJ2-7